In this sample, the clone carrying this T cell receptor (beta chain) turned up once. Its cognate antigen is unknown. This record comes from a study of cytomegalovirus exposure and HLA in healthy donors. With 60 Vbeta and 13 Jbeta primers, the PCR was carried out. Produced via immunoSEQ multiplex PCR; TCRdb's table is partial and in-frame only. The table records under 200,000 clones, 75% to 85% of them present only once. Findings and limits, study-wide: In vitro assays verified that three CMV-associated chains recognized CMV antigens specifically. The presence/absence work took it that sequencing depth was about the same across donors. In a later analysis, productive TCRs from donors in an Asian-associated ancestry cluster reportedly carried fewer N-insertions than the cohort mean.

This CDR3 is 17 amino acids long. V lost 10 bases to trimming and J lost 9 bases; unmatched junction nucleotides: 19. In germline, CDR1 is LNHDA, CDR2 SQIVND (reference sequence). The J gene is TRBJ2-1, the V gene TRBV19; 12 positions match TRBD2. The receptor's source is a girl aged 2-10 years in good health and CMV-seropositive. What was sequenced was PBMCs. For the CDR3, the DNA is TGTGCCACCCGTGGACTAGCGGGAAGGATGGTAGTTGGTGAGCAGTTCTTC. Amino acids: CATRGLAGRMVVGEQFF.